One sample yielded the 32 T cell receptor beta chains listed below, sequenced in a study of Ad26.COV2.S vaccination and SARS-CoV-2 variants. TCRdb's table, derived via immunoSEQ multiplex PCR, lists solely in-frame clones and lacks some. The profile shows about 680,000 clones, roughly nine tenths of them singletons. Treatment: some 20 received Ad26.COV2.S at low or high dose, single or two shots; 5 received placebo; per-sample allocation not given. Sampling happened 63 days after the first vaccine or placebo injection. The starting material was peripheral blood, obtained in a trial of Ad26.COV2.S vaccine versus placebo. All receptors come from a person between 18 and 59 years old who received the Ad26.COV2.S COVID-19 vaccine or a placebo.

The CDR3 DNA sequence: TGTGCCAGCAGTCCCGAGACTAGCGGGATCGGGGCCACAGATACGCAGTATTTT. This translates into CASSPETSGIGATDTQYF. The gene calls are TRBV27 and TRBJ2-3; 11 nucleotides agree with TRBD2. J gave up 2 bases and V 5 bases, and 12 bases lay outside the gene matches. The V gene's germline CDR1 is MNHEY and CDR2 SMNVEV (reference sequence). The CDR3 spans 18 residues.

The gene calls are TRBV7-9 and TRBJ1-6, with D perhaps TRBD1 (5 bases). The CDR3 runs 13 residues. Germline V gene lookup returns CDR1 SEHNR and CDR2 FQNEAQ (reference sequence). V lost 1 base, J lost 7 bases, and 5 bases lay in between. The CDR3 protein is CASSLEGNSPLHF. CDR3 in DNA: TGTGCCAGCAGCTTAGAGGGGAATTCACCCCTCCACTTT.

The chain uses TRBV9 and TRBJ2-1; 9 positions agree with TRBD2. Unmatched junction bases numbered 12, after V lost 0 bases and J lost 8 bases. This CDR3 contains 17 residues. The V gene's germline CDR1 is SGDLS and CDR2 YYNGEE. The DNA of the CDR3 is TGTGCCAGCAGCGTAGGGGTTAGCGGGGGACCATTTGATGAGCAGTTCTTC. It codes for CASSVGVSGGPFDEQFF. Using reference TRBV9 and TRBJ2-1 for the parts outside the CDR3, the full variable domain is DSGVTQTPKHLITATGQRVTLRCSPRSGDLSVYWYQQSLDQGLQFLIQYYNGEERAKGNILERFSAQQFPDLHSELNLSSLELGDSALYFCASSVGVSGGPFDEQFFGPGTRLTVL.

The genes are TRBV24-1 and TRBJ1-2; TRBD1 might be the D (5 bases). The germline V gene encodes CDR1 KGHDR and CDR2 SFDVKD. CDR3 length equals 11 residues. V shed 5 bases and J shed 9 bases, with 9 bases lying between them. CDR3 protein: CATSGGTSYTF. The CDR3, as DNA: TGTGCCACCAGTGGAGGGACGAGCTACACCTTC.

This CDR3 is CASSPSGVDTQYF. CDR3 sequence (DNA): TGTGCCAGCTCACCTTCGGGAGTGGATACGCAGTATTTT. The chain carries TRBV18 and TRBJ2-3, with D perhaps matching TRBD2 (6 bases). With 3 bases removed from V and 6 bases from J, the gap between germline ends came to 10 bases. CDR3 size: 13 residues. Germline assignment: CDR1 KGHSH and CDR2 LQKENI.

This chain joins TRBV7-9 and TRBJ2-5; 9 nucleotides line up with TRBD1. The length of the CDR3 is 15 residues. Germline-derived CDR1 and CDR2 are SEHNR and FQNEAQ (reference sequence). V dropped 1 base and J dropped 9; count of bases not matched to a gene: 9. CDR3: CASSLVPGQGRSQYF. The CDR3 bases are TGTGCCAGCAGCTTAGTTCCGGGACAGGGAAGATCCCAGTACTTC.

The V and J genes are TRBV10-3 and TRBJ1-1, with D perhaps matching TRBD1 (6 bases). V was pared by 10 bases and J by 2 bases, with 14 bases between. Germline lookup yields CDR1 ENHRY and CDR2 SYGVKD. CDR3 length: 13 amino acids. Here the CDR3 reads CATGQSYNTEAFF. The CDR3 DNA reads TGTGCCACCGGACAGTCTTATAACACTGAAGCTTTCTTT.

This rearrangement joins TRBV10-3 to TRBJ1-3; perhaps TRBD1 as D (6 bases). The CDR3 covers 13 residues. Per the germline V gene, CDR1 is ENHRY and CDR2 is SYGVKD. V was clipped by 7 bases and J by 4 bases, with 11 bases between them. CDR3 bases: TGTGCCATCACAGGGGAGTCAGGAAACACCATATATTTT. Protein: CAITGESGNTIYF.

The chain is built from TRBV6-5 and TRBJ2-7; TRBD2 matches at 7 bases. CDR3 length: 14 amino acids. Germline CDR1 and CDR2: MNHEY and SVGAGI. J lost 2 bases, V lost 6 bases, and 7 bases had no gene match. The CDR3 DNA reads as TGTGCCAGCAGGCGACTAGCAGCGACCTACGAGCAGTACTTC. Amino acid sequence: CASRRLAATYEQYF.

The chain links TRBV15 to TRBJ2-3; no firm D call. With 5 bases removed from V and 0 bases from J, the gap between germline ends came to 15 bases. Germline CDR1 LNHNV, CDR2 YYDKDF (reference sequence). This CDR3 spans 16 amino acids. CDR3 sequence (DNA): TGTGCCACCAGCGGGCGAGCCGTCGCTAGCACAGATACGCAGTATTTT. This gives the protein CATSGRAVASTDTQYF.

The chain employs TRBV14 and TRBJ2-5, with 13 bases lining up with TRBD2. This CDR3 is built from 16 residues. J lost 1 base, V lost 4 bases, and 3 bases had no gene match. Germline lookup yields CDR1 SGHDN and CDR2 FVKESK. The CDR3 reads CASSPGLAGVQETQYF. The DNA for the CDR3 is TGTGCCAGCAGCCCCGGACTAGCGGGGGTCCAAGAGACCCAGTACTTC.

The rearrangement joins TRBV30 to TRBJ2-5; maybe TRBD2 (6 bases). The germline gives CDR1 GTSNPN, CDR2 SVGIG (reference sequence). The CDR3 has 15 amino acids. Trimming left V 0 bases short and J 3 bases short, with 14 bases between. CDR3 in amino acids: CAWSVRRVRKETQYF. CDR3 sequence (DNA): TGTGCCTGGAGTGTACGGAGGGTACGAAAAGAGACCCAGTACTTC.

This chain links TRBV6-5 with TRBJ2-3; D not resolved. CDR1 is MNHEY and CDR2 is SVGAGI in the germline V gene. The V and J ends lost 5 bases and 2 bases respectively, with 11 bases between them. The CDR3 is 14 amino acids. DNA for the CDR3: TGTGCCAGCAGTCCCCGGGCCTCCACAGATACGCAGTATTTT. Translation gives CASSPRASTDTQYF.

The chain is built from TRBV9 and TRBJ2-1; D might be TRBD2 (6 bases). Trimming removed 0 bases at V and 1 base at J, with 8 bases between. Germline V gene sequence: CDR1 SGDLS, CDR2 YYNGEE. The CDR3 is made up of 15 amino acids. CDR3 sequence reads: CASSVVGGSYNEQFF. The CDR3 DNA is TGTGCCAGCAGCGTAGTGGGGGGTTCCTACAATGAGCAGTTCTTC.

V gene TRBV19 combines with J gene TRBJ1-1, with 10 bases aligning to TRBD1. The CDR3 totals 14 residues. Per germline, CDR1 LNHDA and CDR2 SQIVND (reference sequence). J was trimmed by 10 bases and V by 10 bases; bases with no gene match: 15. For the CDR3, the DNA is TGTGCCACACACGGCATGGGACAGGGGACGGGAGCTTTCTTT. This encodes CATHGMGQGTGAFF.

This chain uses TRBV10-3 with TRBJ2-7; D perhaps matches TRBD2 (6 bases). This CDR3 is 14 amino acids long. With 6 bases removed from V and 0 bases from J, the gap between germline ends came to 12 bases. Germline-derived CDR1 and CDR2 are ENHRY and SYGVKD. CDR3 sequence (DNA): TGTGCCATCAGGGGGGACGGGAGCTCCTACGAGCAGTACTTC. It encodes CAIRGDGSSYEQYF.

The chain joins TRBV7-2 to TRBJ2-3; D is unresolved. The V and J ends lost 3 bases and 2 bases respectively, with 15 bases between them. Looked up from germline, CDR1 is SGHTA and CDR2 is FQGNSA. This CDR3 has 16 residues. In DNA, the CDR3 is TGTGCCAGCAGCTTGGTTACCTCGGCCTACACAGATACGCAGTATTTT. Protein sequence: CASSLVTSAYTDTQYF.

V usage is TRBV18 and J usage is TRBJ2-3; D is ambiguous. The CDR3 totals 12 residues. V was cut by 2 bases and J by 4 bases, with 4 bases left in between. CDR1 is KGHSH, CDR2 LQKENI, per germline. CDR3 sequence: CASSPSPDTQYF. The DNA for the CDR3 is TGTGCCAGCTCACCATCCCCAGATACGCAGTATTTT.

This clone was observed a single time. A read error may produce the germline difference seen at one junction end. Within the sample, other DNA sequences also encode this same CDR3. J is TRBJ2-7 and V is TRBV6-2 or TRBV6-3; 13 bases are shared with TRBD2. Germline V gene data show CDR1 as MNHEY and CDR2 as SVGEGT. This CDR3 has 16 amino acids. The DNA of the CDR3 is TGTGCCAGCAGTTACCGCGGACTAGCGGGAGTCTTTGAGCAGTACTTT. Protein product: CASSYRGLAGVFEQYF.

The chain couples TRBV6-5 to TRBJ2-7; D remains unclear. The ends were cut back, 0 bases at V and 3 bases at J, with 12 bases in the middle. CDR1 MNHEY and CDR2 SVGAGI come from the germline V gene. The CDR3 extends over 15 amino acids. The CDR3 DNA follows: TGTGCCAGCAGTTACTCGATAGGGATGAACTACGAGCAGTACTTC. It yields the protein CASSYSIGMNYEQYF.

The chain employs TRBV27 and TRBJ1-1, with a tentative D call TRBD1 (5 bases). Germline-derived CDR1 and CDR2 are MNHEY and SMNVEV (reference sequence). The CDR3 is made up of 14 amino acids. Trimming took off 4 bases at V and 5 bases at J, with 14 bases between the two ends. The CDR3 coding sequence is TGTGCCAGCAGTTCTCAGGGATCCGGGACTGAAGCTTTCTTT. It specifies CASSSQGSGTEAFF.

This chain links TRBV6-5 with TRBJ2-7; D remains unclear. The CDR3 is made up of 13 amino acids. The germline V and J ends were trimmed by 6 bases and 7 bases, with 16 bases remaining between them. Germline V gene sequence: CDR1 MNHEY, CDR2 SVGAGI. The CDR3 sequence: CASSRSNFGEQYF. The CDR3, as DNA: TGTGCCAGCAGCCGATCTAACTTTGGGGAGCAGTACTTC.

V is TRBV19 and J is TRBJ1-1; no clear D gene. V lost 5 bases and J 4 bases, leaving 11 bases between the germline ends. CDR1 and CDR2 (germline): LNHDA, SQIVND (reference sequence). This CDR3 has 13 amino acids. CDR3 protein: CASSLTVGTEAFF. The CDR3 DNA sequence: TGTGCCAGTAGTCTTACTGTAGGCACTGAAGCTTTCTTT.

The chain has TRBV6-6 and TRBJ2-1; 7 bases are shared with TRBD2. Germline CDR1 MNHNY, CDR2 SVGAGI (reference sequence). The CDR3 spans 15 residues. Germline trimming cut 2 bases from V and 2 bases from J; bases unmatched to any gene: 3. In DNA form, the CDR3 reads TGTGCCAGCAGTTACGCGGGAGAGACCTACAATGAGCAGTTCTTC. Translating it yields CASSYAGETYNEQFF.

This clone turned up a few times. The chain joins TRBV10-3 to TRBJ1-5, with D maybe TRBD1 (6 bases). Trimming removed 10 bases from V and 4 bases from J, with 17 bases in between. The CDR3 runs to 14 residues. Germline CDR1 and CDR2: ENHRY and SYGVKD. The CDR3 sequence is CATDAGVGNQPQHF. CDR3 nucleotides: TGTGCCACCGACGCAGGGGTGGGTAATCAGCCCCAGCATTTT.

This clone was recorded only once. The chain has TRBV2 and TRBJ2-5; unclear D gene. V shed 2 bases and J shed 5 bases, with 9 bases lying between them. The germline V gene has CDR1 SNHLY and CDR2 FYNNEI. This CDR3 has 13 amino acids. For the CDR3, the DNA is TGTGCCAGCAGTGAAATGGAAGGGGAGACCCAGTACTTC. Its protein is CASSEMEGETQYF.

The chain links TRBV7-2 to TRBJ1-2, with D hard to call. This CDR3 has 13 amino acids. From germline, CDR1 is SGHTA and CDR2 FQGNSA. V was cut by 3 bases and J by 8 bases, with 13 bases left in between. DNA of the CDR3: TGTGCCAGCAGCTTCCCTGGCACAGTCGGCTACACCTTC. This gives the protein CASSFPGTVGYTF.

This CDR3 reads CASSSGGSYGYTF. DNA for the CDR3: TGTGCCAGCAGTTCGGGGGGATCCTATGGCTACACCTTC. The rearrangement joins TRBV12-3 or TRBV12-4 to TRBJ1-2; D possibly corresponds to TRBD1 (5 bases). The CDR3 has 13 amino acids. V dropped 4 bases and J dropped 4 bases, with 10 bases sitting between them.

This chain links TRBV6-5 with TRBJ1-1; no reliable D call. The CDR3 contains 11 residues. Germline CDR1 and CDR2: MNHEY and SVGAGI. The V end was cut by 7 bases, the J end by 4 bases, with 7 bases between. CDR3 sequence (DNA): TGTGCCAGCACTCGGGGCACTGAAGCTTTCTTT. Encoded protein: CASTRGTEAFF.

This clone was picked up a small number of times. J is TRBJ1-3 and V is TRBV2, with D unclear. The CDR3 has 13 amino acids. Germline V gene sequence: CDR1 SNHLY, CDR2 FYNNEI. The V gene lost 1 base and the J gene lost 6 bases, with 7 bases spanning the gap. CDR3: CASSEDSSNTIYF. The CDR3 DNA reads as TGTGCCAGCAGTGAAGACAGCTCAAACACCATATATTTT.

The V and J genes are TRBV3-1 (or the pseudogene TRBV3-2) and TRBJ2-7, with 10 bases aligning to TRBD2. V dropped 0 bases and J dropped 5; count of bases not matched to a gene: 7. Germline V gene sequence: CDR1 LGHDT, CDR2 YNNKEL (reference sequence). The CDR3 length is 16 residues. This CDR3 reads CASSQDASSGSHEQYF. The CDR3 DNA reads TGTGCCAGCAGCCAAGATGCGTCTAGCGGGAGCCACGAGCAGTACTTC.

V and J are TRBV19 and TRBJ2-5; unclear D gene. Trimming left V 4 bases short and J 3 bases short, with 9 bases between. Germline V CDR1 and CDR2: LNHDA, SQIVND (reference sequence). CDR3 length: 13 residues. The CDR3 is CASSRRTEETQYF. The CDR3 region has the DNA TGTGCCAGTAGTAGAAGGACGGAAGAGACCCAGTACTTC.